The source of this T cell receptor beta chain is a study of metastatic and nonmetastatic thyroid tumors. Study as a whole: For malignant and benign thyroid patients, tumor or nodule tissue and blood were the sources whose repertoires were compared.

This clone is judged medium-sized. What it binds is not known. None of the patients had undergone any treatment ahead of thyroid surgery. Trimming cost V 2 bases and J 4 bases, with 9 bases left between them. The CDR3 is made up of 15 amino acids. Germline lookup yields CDR1 MNHEY and CDR2 SVGEGT. Regarding the study as a whole: TCR beta diversity was reportedly significantly higher in malignant thyroid tumors than benign nodules, in blood and tumor.

The authors' processing: Clinicopathological groups supplied CDR3 differences that were used to build a distant-metastasis classifier for papillary thyroid cancer. With MiXCR, TCRdb reprocessed the PCR reads. Clone size and V and J calls follow TCRdb, not the original study. The sample includes 30,000 to 45,000 clones, less than 25% of them seen just once. Source material: blood. The clonotype originates from a female donor with papillary thyroid cancer or a benign thyroid nodule (not recorded which). Some clones in this sample may be carry-over from other donors' samples. The V gene is TRBV6-2 or TRBV6-3, the J gene TRBJ1-6, with no clear D. The CDR3 region is CASSYSSGYNSPLHF. The CDR3 DNA follows: TGTGCCAGCAGTTACAGTTCCGGGTATAATTCACCCCTCCACTTT.